The 9 T cell receptor beta chains below all came from one sample that was sequenced in a study of technical replicates of blood from a handful of donors. Method: immunoSEQ multiplex PCR; TCRdb's copy keeps in-frame clones and lacks some. Of under 100,000 clones in the sample, approximately 94% are singletons; the top ten hold less than 0.25%. Sequenced input: T cells isolated from PBMCs. The origin of the receptors is a human donor in good health.

This chain uses TRBV19 with TRBJ2-2; D perhaps matches TRBD1 (5 bases). With 3 bases removed from V and 4 bases from J, the gap between germline ends came to 12 bases. There are 15 residues in the CDR3. The germline gives CDR1 LNHDA, CDR2 SQIVND (reference sequence). In nucleotides, the CDR3 is TGTGCCAGTAGTATCAGGGAATGGGGCACCGGGGAGCTGTTTTTT. Encoded protein: CASSIREWGTGELFF.

This clone was detected only once. The V call is TRBV28, the J call TRBJ2-1; D possibly corresponds to TRBD2 (5 bases). The V gene's germline CDR1 is MDHEN and CDR2 SYDVKM. V shed 2 bases and J shed 7 bases, with 15 bases lying between them. This CDR3 region has 15 residues. The CDR3 is CASSLRALAGNEQFF. The CDR3 coding sequence is TGTGCCAGCAGTTTACGGGCGCTAGCCGGTAATGAGCAGTTCTTC.

The chain joins TRBV4-1 to TRBJ1-5; D gene unclear. The germline V and J ends were trimmed by 0 bases and 2 bases, with 5 bases remaining between them. The length of the CDR3 is 14 residues. From germline, CDR1 is MGHRA and CDR2 YSYEKL. CDR3 bases: TGCGCCAGCAGCCAAGATCGCGGCAATCAGCCCCAGCATTTT. Protein sequence: CASSQDRGNQPQHF.

This chain joins TRBV5-4 and TRBJ2-5, with 8 bases that match TRBD2. The CDR3 runs 14 residues. V was clipped by 1 base and J by 1 base; unmatched bases: 0. CDR1 is SGHNT and CDR2 is YYREEE in the germline V gene (reference sequence). The CDR3 nucleotides read TGTGCCAGCAGCTTGACTAGCGGCCAAGAGACCCAGTACTTC. Amino acids: CASSLTSGQETQYF.

This clone appeared a single time. The CDR3 DNA reads as TGTGCCGGCCGGGACAGGGGTAATGAGCAGTTCTTC. Encoded protein: CAGRDRGNEQFF. This chain links TRBV13 with TRBJ2-1, with 10 nucleotides matching TRBD1. CDR3 size: 12 residues. Trimming removed 11 bases from V and 7 bases from J; junction bases left unmatched: 5. CDR1 and CDR2 from the germline V gene are PRHDT and FYEKMQ (reference sequence).

The V gene is TRBV11-2, the J gene TRBJ2-3; the match to TRBD2 covers 11 bases. The CDR3 runs 16 residues. With 3 bases clipped from V and 3 bases from J, the junction kept 5 bases outside the gene matches. In germline, CDR1 is SGHAT, CDR2 FQNNGV. CDR3 residues: CASSFTSGRGTDTQYF. The CDR3 DNA follows: TGTGCCAGCAGCTTCACTAGCGGGAGAGGGACAGATACGCAGTATTTT.

This clone was found once. The chain combines TRBV4-1 with TRBJ2-1; D is possibly TRBD1 (6 bases). The ends were cut back, 3 bases at V and 3 bases at J, with 15 bases in the middle. This CDR3 is 16 amino acids long. In germline, CDR1 is MGHRA, CDR2 YSYEKL. The CDR3, as DNA: TGCGCCAGCAGCCAGTATTCGGGACACATCTACAATGAGCAGTTCTTC. Its protein is CASSQYSGHIYNEQFF.

The chain is built from TRBV11-2 and TRBJ2-1; TRBD2 aligns across 11 bases. The CDR3 extends over 14 amino acids. CDR1 and CDR2 (germline): SGHAT, FQNNGV. J lost 9 bases, V lost 3 bases, and 4 bases had no gene match. The CDR3 DNA reads TGTGCCAGCAGCTTTAGCGGGGGGGCCCCTGAGCAGTTCTTC. Translated, it gives CASSFSGGAPEQFF.

V usage is TRBV14 and J usage is TRBJ2-3, with TRBD1 matching 7 bases. This CDR3 region has 14 residues. Trimming at V came to 4 bases and at J to 6 bases, leaving 7 bases not matched to a gene. The germline V gene encodes CDR1 SGHDN and CDR2 FVKESK. As DNA, the CDR3 is TGTGCCAGCAGCCGACAGGGTTGGGCTGATACGCAGTATTTT. Protein sequence: CASSRQGWADTQYF.